A selection of T cell receptor beta chains follows, all from one sample in a study of blood T cells in healthy people across ages. In TCRdb, the 5' RACE reads were re-called with MiXCR into one record per CDR3 protein. The data hold about 1.1 million distinct CDR3 sequences, with 35% to 40% observed a single time. Sequences were obtained from blood. Receptors were obtained from a man younger than 30 in good health. Both conserved end residues are part of each CDR3. D genes are given only for firm matches. Some rows mark clone size as missing; the rest say once, few, many or name a class of expanded clone.

CDR3 length | J gene | clone size | D gene | V gene | CDR3 protein | CDR3 DNA
15 | TRBJ1-2 | NA | NA | TRBV4-1 | CASSQGTGSHYGYTF | TGCGCCAGCAGCCAAGGAACTGGGTCTCACTATGGCTACACCTTC
15 | TRBJ2-1 | NA | TRBD2 | TRBV2 | CASSESGGSYNEQFF | TGTGCCAGCAGCGAAAGCGGGGGGAGTTACAATGAGCAGTTCTTC
16 | TRBJ1-4 | NA | NA | TRBV4-3 | CASSQEWPGANEKLFF | TGCGCCAGCAGCCAAGAGTGGCCGGGGGCGAATGAAAAACTGTTTTTT
15 | TRBJ1-4 | NA | NA | TRBV6-2/TRBV6-3 | CASSQEGWGEGKLFF | TGTGCCAGCAGCCAGGAGGGATGGGGGGAAGGAAAACTGTTTTTT
14 | TRBJ2-5 | NA | NA | TRBV7-8 | CASSFLQVQETQYF | TGTGCCAGCAGCTTCCTCCAAGTGCAAGAGACCCAGTACTTC
15 | TRBJ2-4 | NA | NA | TRBV20-1 | CSASGAGKAKNIQYF | TGCAGTGCGAGTGGGGCAGGGAAAGCCAAAAACATTCAGTACTTC
16 | TRBJ2-3 | NA | TRBD1 | TRBV20-1 | CSAIPGTGKYTDTQYF | TGCAGTGCTATACCCGGGACAGGGAAATACACAGATACGCAGTATTTT
10 | TRBJ1-2 | few | NA | TRBV29-1 | CSVEVVGYTF | TGCAGCGTTGAAGTCGTGGGCTACACCTTC
11 | TRBJ1-4 | NA | NA | TRBV20-1 | CSARPPEKLFF | TGCAGTGCTAGACCGCCGGAAAAACTGTTTTTT
17 | TRBJ2-3 | NA | TRBD2 | TRBV20-1 | CSARPSGGTSGTDTQYF | TGCAGTGCTAGACCCAGCGGGGGGACTAGCGGAACAGATACGCAGTATTTT
13 | TRBJ2-3 | NA | TRBD1 | TRBV29-1 | CSARGQLADTQYF | TGCAGCGCCCGGGGACAGCTCGCAGATACGCAGTATTTT
14 | TRBJ2-4 | few | NA | TRBV7-9 | CASTSDRIKNIQYF | TGTGCCAGCACCTCAGACAGGATCAAAAACATTCAGTACTTC
16 | TRBJ2-7 | NA | NA | TRBV12-3/TRBV12-4 | CASSLRGGPSSYEQYF | TGTGCCAGCAGCCTAAGAGGAGGGCCTAGCTCCTACGAGCAGTACTTC
14 | TRBJ2-7 | NA | NA | TRBV20-1 | CSARDPAGSYEQYF | TGCAGTGCTAGAGATCCGGCGGGCTCCTACGAGCAGTACTTC
15 | TRBJ1-2 | few | NA | TRBV7-2 | CASSPRTGSFGGYTF | TGTGCCAGCAGCCCCCGAACAGGGTCGTTTGGAGGCTACACCTTC
13 | TRBJ2-7 | many | NA | TRBV10-3 | CAISAGSSYEQYF | TGTGCCATCAGCGCGGGTTCCTCCTACGAGCAGTACTTC
17 | TRBJ2-1 | few | NA | TRBV21-1 | CASSKVLAGLPGSEQFF | TGTGCCAGCAGCAAAGTTTTAGCGGGGTTACCCGGGAGTGAGCAGTTCTTC
14 | TRBJ2-3 | NA | NA | TRBV5-1 | CASSARHGRDTQYF | TGCGCCAGCAGCGCCCGACACGGCAGAGATACGCAGTATTTT
13 | TRBJ2-7 | NA | NA | TRBV18 | CAGSPQGSYEQYF | TGTGCCGGCTCACCACAGGGTTCCTACGAGCAGTACTTC
12 | TRBJ2-7 | NA | NA | TRBV12-3/TRBV12-4 | CAGSLNNYEQYF | TGTGCCGGCAGCCTGAATAACTACGAGCAGTACTTC
14 | TRBJ2-7 | NA | NA | TRBV12-5 | CASGVVGRAYEQYF | TGTGCTAGTGGTGTGGTCGGCAGAGCCTACGAGCAGTACTTC
13 | TRBJ1-2 | NA | NA | TRBV14 | CASSLLKNHGYTF | TGTGCCAGCAGCCTCCTCAAGAATCATGGCTACACCTTC
16 | TRBJ2-3 | NA | NA | TRBV20-1 | CSARELNRRSTDTQYF | TGCAGTGCTAGAGAGCTGAACAGAAGGAGCACAGATACGCAGTATTTT
13 | TRBJ1-4 | NA | NA | TRBV19 | CASSRSPVEKLFF | TGTGCCAGTAGCAGGAGCCCTGTTGAAAAACTGTTTTTT
12 | TRBJ1-2 | NA | NA | TRBV29-1 | CSVEEGVYGYTF | TGCAGCGTTGAAGAAGGGGTCTATGGCTACACCTTC
13 | TRBJ2-5 | NA | NA | TRBV20-1 | CRARISGLETQYF | TGCAGGGCTAGAATTTCCGGCCTAGAGACCCAGTACTTC
10 | TRBJ1-1 | many | NA | TRBV20-1 | CRRGGTEAFF | TGCAGAAGGGGGGGCACTGAAGCTTTCTTT
19 | TRBJ2-1 | NA | TRBD2 | TRBV20-1 | CSARDSLAGVRPADNEQFF | TGCAGTGCTAGAGATAGCCTAGCGGGAGTTCGCCCCGCCGACAATGAGCAGTTCTTC
14 | TRBJ1-2 | NA | NA | TRBV4-1 | CASAAGSAMFGYTF | TGCGCCAGCGCCGCAGGGAGCGCAATGTTCGGCTACACCTTC
16 | TRBJ2-1 | many | NA | TRBV5-8 | CASSLEGLGSYNEQFF | TGTGCCAGCAGCTTGGAAGGACTGGGCTCCTACAATGAGCAGTTCTTC
16 | TRBJ2-5 | many | TRBD2 | TRBV20-1 | CSAKWASGFSQETQYF | TGCAGTGCTAAGTGGGCTAGCGGCTTCAGCCAAGAGACCCAGTACTTC
13 | TRBJ1-2 | NA | NA | TRBV29-1 | CSVDSSPPGGYTF | TGCAGCGTTGATAGCAGCCCACCCGGGGGCTACACCTTC
13 | TRBJ1-5 | NA | NA | TRBV30 | CAWSSPSYQPQHF | TGTGCCTGGAGTTCCCCGTCTTATCAGCCCCAGCATTTT
12 | TRBJ1-1 | NA | NA | TRBV5-1 | CASSLKDTEAFF | TGCGCCAGCAGCTTGAAGGACACTGAAGCTTTCTTT
15 | TRBJ2-2 | NA | NA | TRBV2 | CASSRGTSGTGELFF | TGTGCCAGCAGCAGAGGCACCTCGGGCACCGGGGAGCTGTTTTTT
13 | TRBJ2-1 | NA | NA | TRBV5-1 | CASSSPTINEQFF | TGCGCCAGCAGCTCCCCTACCATCAATGAGCAGTTCTTC
13 | TRBJ2-5 | NA | NA | TRBV5-1 | CASSLGEEEEQYF | TGCGCCAGCAGCTTGGGCGAAGAGGAAGAGCAGTACTTC
14 | TRBJ1-1 | NA | NA | TRBV6-6 | CASRPLGVNTEAFF | TGTGCCAGCAGGCCTTTGGGGGTGAACACTGAAGCTTTCTTT
15 | TRBJ2-1 | once | NA | TRBV9 | CASSVTGEAYNEQFF | TGTGCCAGCAGCGTTACAGGGGAGGCCTACAATGAGCAGTTCTTC
16 | TRBJ1-4 | NA | NA | TRBV7-4 | CASPIPIQRPNEKLFF | TGTGCCAGCCCGATACCGATACAGCGTCCCAATGAAAAACTGTTTTTT
14 | TRBJ1-2 | many | NA | TRBV6-4 | CASSDGRANYGYTF | TGTGCCAGCAGTGACGGTAGAGCTAACTATGGCTACACCTTC
16 | TRBJ2-3 | few | TRBD2 | TRBV11-2 | CASRPPSGAFTDTQYF | TGTGCCAGCAGACCACCTAGCGGGGCCTTCACAGATACGCAGTATTTT
15 | TRBJ2-3 | NA | TRBD1 | TRBV5-1 | CASSMRQGQADTQYF | TGCGCCAGCAGCATGCGACAGGGACAGGCAGATACGCAGTATTTT
16 | TRBJ1-2 | NA | NA | TRBV4-1 | CASSQGLGRANYGYTF | TGCGCCAGCAGCCAAGGTTTAGGGAGAGCTAACTATGGCTACACCTTC
12 | TRBJ2-5 | once | NA | TRBV20-1 | CSANRGEETQYF | TGCAGTGCTAACCGCGGGGAAGAGACCCAGTACTTC
11 | TRBJ1-2 | few | TRBD1 | TRBV20-1 | CSGKGTDGYTF | TGCAGTGGCAAGGGGACAGACGGCTACACCTTC
15 | TRBJ1-5 | NA | TRBD1 | TRBV4-2 | CASSPGQGSTQPQHF | TGTGCCAGCAGCCCGGGACAGGGCTCAACTCAGCCCCAGCATTTT
14 | TRBJ2-3 | NA | NA | TRBV7-9 | CASSLALLEDTQYF | TGTGCCAGCAGCTTAGCGCTTTTGGAAGATACGCAGTATTTT
13 | TRBJ2-2 | NA | NA | TRBV20-1 | CSARTLYTGELFF | TGCAGTGCCCGAACCCTTTACACCGGGGAGCTGTTTTTT
14 | TRBJ1-2 | NA | NA | TRBV6-5 | CASSRDPPNYGYTF | TGTGCCAGCAGCCGGGACCCGCCTAACTATGGCTACACCTTC
14 | TRBJ2-1 | many | NA | TRBV4-3 | CASSPLSGYNEQFF | TGCGCCAGCAGCCCATTGTCCGGTTACAATGAGCAGTTCTTC
14 | TRBJ2-2 | NA | NA | TRBV2 | CASSEGPHTGELFF | TGTGCCAGCAGCGAGGGCCCGCACACCGGGGAGCTGTTTTTT
13 | TRBJ1-1 | few | NA | TRBV7-9 | CASSHWVDTEAFF | TGTGCCAGCAGCCACTGGGTTGACACTGAAGCTTTCTTT
18 | TRBJ2-3 | NA | TRBD1 | TRBV15 | CATSRESLLRDSADTQYF | TGTGCCACCAGCAGAGAATCCTTACTTCGGGACAGCGCAGATACGCAGTATTTT
11 | TRBJ2-7 | few | NA | TRBV20-1 | CSARTRGTQYF | TGCAGTGCTAGGACCAGGGGTACGCAGTACTTC
14 | TRBJ1-1 | few | NA | TRBV6-1 | CASSPSTANTEAFF | TGTGCCAGCAGTCCCTCGACAGCTAACACTGAAGCTTTCTTT
15 | TRBJ1-5 | NA | NA | TRBV3-1 | CASSQGSWGTQPQHF | TGTGCCAGCAGCCAAGGGTCTTGGGGGACTCAGCCCCAGCATTTT